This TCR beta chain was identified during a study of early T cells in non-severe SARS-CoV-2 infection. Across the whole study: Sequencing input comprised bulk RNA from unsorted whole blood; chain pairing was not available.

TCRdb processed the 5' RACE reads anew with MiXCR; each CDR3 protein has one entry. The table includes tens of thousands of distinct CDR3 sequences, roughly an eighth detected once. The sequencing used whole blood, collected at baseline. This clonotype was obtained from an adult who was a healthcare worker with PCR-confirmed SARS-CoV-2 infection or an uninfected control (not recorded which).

The CDR3 is CAISELLGNGYTF. The CDR3 DNA reads TGTGCCATCAGTGAGTTGCTGGGAAATGGCTACACCTTC. The chain combines TRBV10-3 with TRBJ1-2, with D hard to call. Trimming cost V 1 base and J 6 bases, with 9 bases left between them. The CDR3 spans 13 residues. Germline V gene lookup returns CDR1 ENHRY and CDR2 SYGVKD.